Below are 5 T cell receptor beta chains sequenced from a single sample in a study of T cell repertoires in cytomegalovirus infection. Using its own MiXCR run on the reads, TCRdb lists one record per CDR3 protein. The table shows some 400,000 distinct CDR3 sequences, with approximately 31% occurring only once. Source material: PBMCs. These TCRs come from a human donor in good health (CMV status not recorded). Some clones in this sample may be carry-over from other donors' samples.

The chain links TRBV27 to TRBJ2-1; possible D gene TRBD1, 6 bases. The V gene's germline CDR1 is MNHEY and CDR2 SMNVEV (reference sequence). The CDR3 loop spans 13 amino acids. Trimming pared 3 bases from V and 6 bases from J, leaving 9 bases between. The CDR3 region is CASSFGQPNEQFF. In DNA form, the CDR3 reads TGTGCCAGCAGTTTTGGACAGCCCAATGAGCAGTTCTTC.

This chain joins TRBV6-1 and TRBJ2-3; 12 bases match TRBD2. The germline CDR1 and CDR2 sequences are MNHNS and SASEGT. This CDR3 comprises 16 residues. The V segment lost 10 bases and the J segment 8 bases; nucleotides outside the gene matches: 16. This CDR3 is CATLSRTSGALGTQYF. The CDR3, as DNA: TGTGCCACCCTCTCCCGGACTAGCGGGGCCCTCGGTACGCAGTATTTT.

There are a few counts of this clonotype. The J gene is TRBJ2-1, the V gene TRBV6-1; D not certain. Between the trimmed V and J ends, which lost 5 bases and 0 bases, there was a span of 5 bases. Germline V lookup: CDR1 MNHNS, CDR2 SASEGT. The CDR3 sequence is 13 residues long. CDR3 sequence: CASSPGSYNEQFF. Here the CDR3 DNA reads TGTGCCAGCAGTCCTGGCTCCTACAATGAGCAGTTCTTC.

In this sample, this clonotype turned up a few times. The rearrangement links TRBV12-3 or TRBV12-4 to TRBJ2-7, with a weak D call TRBD1 (5 bases). This CDR3 contains 12 residues. Trimming stripped 3 bases from V and 4 bases from J, with 7 bases between. CDR3 region: CASSFAGYEQYF. CDR3 nucleotide sequence: TGTGCCAGCAGTTTCGCAGGGTACGAGCAGTACTTC.

The chain carries TRBV5-5 and TRBJ1-1; D is unclear. Trimming cost V 2 bases and J 8 bases, with 10 bases left between them. The germline gives CDR1 SGHKS, CDR2 YYEKEE (reference sequence). CDR3 length equals 12 residues. The CDR3 sequence is CASSLGPAEAFF. The CDR3 DNA reads as TGTGCCAGCAGCTTAGGACCGGCGGAAGCTTTCTTT.